Below are 14 T cell receptor beta chains sequenced from a single sample in a study of blood T cells in healthy people across ages. For the second PCR, which ran for about 7 to 11 cycles, a sample-barcoded 5' primer and a J-beta primer mix were used. MiXCR, run by TCRdb on the 5' RACE reads, gives a single entry per CDR3 protein. The sample has under 2,000,000 distinct CDR3 sequences, roughly 49% seen once. The specimen was blood. The receptors come from a middle-aged woman in good health.

The rearrangement links TRBV21-1 to TRBJ2-3; the table calls TRBD2, which could not be checked here. TRBV21-1 is listed as a pseudogene. The CDR3 runs 18 residues. The CDR3 spells CASRGPHPSTPSTDTQYF. CDR3 bases: TGTGCCAGCAGGGGACCTCACCCCTCGACACCCAGCACAGATACGCAGTATTTT.

This clonotype has just a few counts. For the CDR3, the DNA is TGTGCCAGCAGCTTAGTAGTCCCTGGGGCCAACGTCCTGACTTTC. Translated: CASSLVVPGANVLTF. V and J are TRBV7-2 and TRBJ2-6; no clear D gene. The V end was cut by 1 base, the J end by 2 bases, with 6 bases between. The CDR3 runs 15 residues. The germline V gene has CDR1 SGHTA and CDR2 FQGNSA.

This clonotype has a handful of counts. The chain links TRBV9 to TRBJ2-7; the D is unclear. CDR3 length equals 14 residues. V was pared by 0 bases and J by 4 bases, with 11 bases between. Germline CDR1 is SGDLS and CDR2 is YYNGEE. This chain's CDR3 is CASSVDGRRYEQYF. The CDR3 DNA sequence: TGTGCCAGCAGCGTAGATGGGCGCCGATACGAGCAGTACTTC.

This clonotype has a handful of counts. The chain uses TRBV6-2 or TRBV6-3 and TRBJ1-2; D possibly corresponds to TRBD1 (6 bases). Germline values: CDR1 MNHEY, CDR2 SVGEGT. This CDR3 spans 13 amino acids. V gave up 2 bases and J gave up 7 bases, with 11 bases separating them. CDR3 sequence reads: CASSYVRGGGYTF. For the CDR3, the DNA is TGTGCCAGCAGTTACGTCAGGGGTGGTGGCTACACCTTC.

This chain links TRBV7-9 with TRBJ1-1, with unresolved D. The CDR3 loop spans 14 amino acids. Trimming removed 3 bases from V and 1 base from J, with 9 bases in between. Germline lookup yields CDR1 SEHNR and CDR2 FQNEAQ (reference sequence). CDR3 loop: CASSFGRPNTEAFF. CDR3 nucleotide sequence: TGTGCCAGCAGCTTTGGTCGACCGAACACTGAAGCTTTCTTT.

This chain connects TRBV7-2 to TRBJ2-5, with 11 bases matching TRBD2. This CDR3 contains 14 residues. Germline V gene sequence: CDR1 SGHTA, CDR2 FQGNSA. Germline trimming cut 5 bases from V and 12 bases from J; bases unmatched to any gene: 11. This CDR3 is CASSLSISGGGEYF. The DNA for the CDR3 is TGTGCCAGCAGCCTATCTATTAGCGGGGGGGGCGAGTACTTC.

V gene TRBV6-2 or TRBV6-3 combines with J gene TRBJ2-3; no clear D gene. This CDR3 is built from 14 residues. Germline CDR1 MNHEY, CDR2 SVGEGT. Trimming left V 1 base short and J 1 base short, with 6 bases between. CDR3: CASSYWSGTDTQYF. DNA of the CDR3: TGTGCCAGCAGTTACTGGTCCGGCACAGATACGCAGTATTTT.

This clonotype was seen only a few times. This chain connects TRBV6-2 or TRBV6-3 to TRBJ2-5, with D perhaps TRBD2 (6 bases). The CDR3 runs to 15 residues. The germline V gene has CDR1 MNHEY and CDR2 SVGEGT. V was clipped by 6 bases and J by 5 bases, with 19 bases between them. For the CDR3, the DNA is TGTGCCAGCAGGCCTGGCGGGGAGGTTGTGGAGACCCAGTACTTC. Amino acids: CASRPGGEVVETQYF.

This clonotype was detected only a few times. The chain links TRBV6-2 or TRBV6-3 to TRBJ2-7; possible D gene TRBD2, 5 bases. The CDR3 loop spans 17 amino acids. V gave up 5 bases and J gave up 5 bases, with 25 bases separating them. Germline CDR1 reads MNHEY; CDR2 reads SVGEGT. In nucleotides, the CDR3 is TGTGCCAGCAGTATCATATCCGGGAAAATGACGATCCACGAGCAGTACTTC. Translated, it gives CASSIISGKMTIHEQYF.

The chain carries TRBV20-1 and TRBJ2-7, with D possibly called TRBD1 or TRBD2 (5 bases each). V was shortened by 1 base and J by 4 bases, with 17 bases between the two germline ends. The germline gives CDR1 DFQATT, CDR2 SNEGSKA (reference sequence). The CDR3 contains 15 residues. The CDR3 protein is CSARGGHEGRYEQYF. CDR3 bases: TGCAGTGCTAGAGGAGGTCATGAGGGGCGGTACGAGCAGTACTTC.

V is TRBV5-6 and J is TRBJ2-5; 13 nucleotides align to TRBD2. Unmatched junction bases numbered 13, after V lost 4 bases and J lost 7 bases. Germline V gene lookup returns CDR1 SGHDT and CDR2 YYEEEE. This CDR3 is 17 amino acids long. CDR3 loop: CASSPGTSGTLSGTQYF. In DNA form, the CDR3 reads TGTGCCAGCAGCCCGGGGACTAGCGGGACTTTAAGCGGGACCCAGTACTTC.

This rearrangement joins TRBV7-2 to TRBJ2-3; 10 nucleotides line up with TRBD2. In germline, CDR1 is SGHTA, CDR2 FQGNSA. The CDR3 is 12 residues long. V lost 8 bases, J lost 9 bases, and 5 bases stayed unmatched. As DNA, the CDR3 is TGTGCCAGCGGAACTAGCGGGACAACGCAGTATTTT. Residues: CASGTSGTTQYF.

V gene TRBV11-1 combines with J gene TRBJ2-1, with D possibly being TRBD2 (6 bases). Trimming stripped 2 bases from V and 2 bases from J, with 10 bases between. Germline CDR1 and CDR2: SGHAT and FQDESV (reference sequence). The CDR3 runs 15 residues. CDR3 nucleotides: TGTGCCAGCAGCTTAATGCGGGAAGCCTACAATGAGCAGTTCTTC. This gives the protein CASSLMREAYNEQFF. Filled out from reference TRBV11-1 and TRBJ2-1, the complete variable domain reads EAEVAQSPRYKITEKSQAVAFWCDPISGHATLYWYRQILGQGPELLVQFQDESVVDDSQLPKDRFSAERLKGVDSTLKIQPAELGDSAMYLCASSLMREAYNEQFFGPGTRLTVL.

In nucleotides, the CDR3 is TGTGCCAGCAGCTTTACAGGGGGGGAGCTGTTTTTT. It translates to CASSFTGGELFF. The J gene is TRBJ2-2, the V gene TRBV7-2, with D possibly being TRBD1 (6 bases). CDR1 is SGHTA and CDR2 is FQGNSA in the germline V gene. V was cut by 3 bases and J by 8 bases, with 7 bases left in between. The CDR3 covers 12 residues.